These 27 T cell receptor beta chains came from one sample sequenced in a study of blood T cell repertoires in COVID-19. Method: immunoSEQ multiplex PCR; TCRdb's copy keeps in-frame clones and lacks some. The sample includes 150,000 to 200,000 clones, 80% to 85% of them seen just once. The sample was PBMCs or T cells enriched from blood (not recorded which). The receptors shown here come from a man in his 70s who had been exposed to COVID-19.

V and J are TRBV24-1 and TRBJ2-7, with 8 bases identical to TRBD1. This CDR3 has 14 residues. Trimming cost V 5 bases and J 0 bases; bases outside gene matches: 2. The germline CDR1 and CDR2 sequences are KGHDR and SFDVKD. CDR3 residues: CATSGTGSSYEQYF. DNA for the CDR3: TGTGCCACCAGTGGGACAGGGAGCTCCTACGAGCAGTACTTC.

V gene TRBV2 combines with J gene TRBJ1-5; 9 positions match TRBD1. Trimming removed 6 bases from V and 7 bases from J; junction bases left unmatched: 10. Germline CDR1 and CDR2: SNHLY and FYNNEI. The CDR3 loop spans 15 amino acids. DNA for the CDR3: TGTGCCAGCAGCCCCCGGGACAGGGTTCCCCAGCCCCAGCATTTT. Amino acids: CASSPRDRVPQPQHF. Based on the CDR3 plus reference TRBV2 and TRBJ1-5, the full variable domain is EPEVTQTPSHQVTQMGQEVILRCVPISNHLYFYWYRQILGQKVEFLVSFYNNEISEKSEIFDDQFSVERPDGSNFTLKIRSTKLEDSAMYFCASSPRDRVPQPQHFGDGTRLSIL.

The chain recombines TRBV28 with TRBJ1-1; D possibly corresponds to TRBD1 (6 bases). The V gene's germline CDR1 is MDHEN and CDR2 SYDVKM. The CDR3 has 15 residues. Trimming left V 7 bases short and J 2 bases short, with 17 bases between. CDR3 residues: CASNSPTGYNTEAFF. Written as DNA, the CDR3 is TGTGCCAGCAACTCTCCCACAGGGTATAACACTGAAGCTTTCTTT.

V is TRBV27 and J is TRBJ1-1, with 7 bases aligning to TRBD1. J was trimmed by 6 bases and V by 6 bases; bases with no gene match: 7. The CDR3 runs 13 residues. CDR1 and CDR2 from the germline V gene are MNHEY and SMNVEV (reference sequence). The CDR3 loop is CASRPQGEAEAFF. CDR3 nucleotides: TGTGCCAGCAGACCCCAGGGGGAGGCTGAAGCTTTCTTT.

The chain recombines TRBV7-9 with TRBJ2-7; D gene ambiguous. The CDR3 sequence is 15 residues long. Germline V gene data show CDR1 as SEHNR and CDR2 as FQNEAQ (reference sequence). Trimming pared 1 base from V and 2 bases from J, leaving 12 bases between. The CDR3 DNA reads TGTGCCAGCAGCTTAGGACATCCAATGACCTACGAGCAGTACTTC. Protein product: CASSLGHPMTYEQYF.

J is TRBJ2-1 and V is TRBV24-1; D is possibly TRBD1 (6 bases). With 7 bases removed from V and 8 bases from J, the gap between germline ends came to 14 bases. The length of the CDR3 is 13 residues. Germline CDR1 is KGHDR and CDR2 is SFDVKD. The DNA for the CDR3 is TGTGCCACCAGGGATACAGGGAAAGATGAGCAGTTCTTC. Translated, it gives CATRDTGKDEQFF.

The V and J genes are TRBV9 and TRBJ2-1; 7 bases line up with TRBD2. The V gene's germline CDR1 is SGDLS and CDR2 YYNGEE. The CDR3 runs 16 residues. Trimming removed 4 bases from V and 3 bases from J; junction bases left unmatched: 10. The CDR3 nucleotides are TGTGCCAGCAGCACCATGGGGGGGGGACTCTACAATGAGCAGTTCTTC. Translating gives CASSTMGGGLYNEQFF.

The CDR3 nucleotides read TGTGCCAGCAGCTTAACGGCGACGAGGGGCTACACCTTC. Amino acids: CASSLTATRGYTF. The chain uses TRBV11-2 and TRBJ1-2; D not certain. Germline V gives CDR1 SGHAT, CDR2 FQNNGV. Trimming cost V 2 bases and J 8 bases, with 12 bases left between them. The CDR3 covers 13 residues.

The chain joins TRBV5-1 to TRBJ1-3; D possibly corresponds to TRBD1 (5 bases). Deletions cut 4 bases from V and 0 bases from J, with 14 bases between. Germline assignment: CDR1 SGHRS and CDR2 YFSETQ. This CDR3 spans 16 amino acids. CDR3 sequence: CASSPSRQRSGNTIYF. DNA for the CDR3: TGCGCCAGCAGCCCCTCGAGACAGCGCTCTGGAAACACCATATATTTT.

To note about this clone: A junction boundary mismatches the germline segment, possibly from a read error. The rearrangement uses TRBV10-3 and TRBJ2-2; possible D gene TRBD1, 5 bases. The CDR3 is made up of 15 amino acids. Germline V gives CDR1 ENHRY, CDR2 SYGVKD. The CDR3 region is CAISERGPNAGELFF. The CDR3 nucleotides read TGTGCCATCAGTGAGAGGGGCCCGAACGCCGGGGAGCTGTTTTTT.

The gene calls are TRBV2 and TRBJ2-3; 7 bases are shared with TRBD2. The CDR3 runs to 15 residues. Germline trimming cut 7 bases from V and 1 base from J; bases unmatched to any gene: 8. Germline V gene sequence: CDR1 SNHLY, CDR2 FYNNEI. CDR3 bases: TGTGCCAGCAACCGACTAGCAAGCCGCACAGATACGCAGTATTTT. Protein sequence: CASNRLASRTDTQYF.

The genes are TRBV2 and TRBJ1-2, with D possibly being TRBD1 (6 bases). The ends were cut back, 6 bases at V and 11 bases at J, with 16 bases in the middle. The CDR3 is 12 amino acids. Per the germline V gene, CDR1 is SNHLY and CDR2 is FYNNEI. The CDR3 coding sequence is TGTGCCAGCAGGGTTACAGGGATTGGATACACCTTC. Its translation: CASRVTGIGYTF.

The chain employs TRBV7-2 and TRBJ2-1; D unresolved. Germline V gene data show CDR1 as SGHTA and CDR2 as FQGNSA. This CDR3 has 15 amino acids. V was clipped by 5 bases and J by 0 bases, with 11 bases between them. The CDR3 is CASSIGSYSYNEQFF. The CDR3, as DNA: TGTGCCAGCAGCATCGGGTCCTACTCCTACAATGAGCAGTTCTTC.

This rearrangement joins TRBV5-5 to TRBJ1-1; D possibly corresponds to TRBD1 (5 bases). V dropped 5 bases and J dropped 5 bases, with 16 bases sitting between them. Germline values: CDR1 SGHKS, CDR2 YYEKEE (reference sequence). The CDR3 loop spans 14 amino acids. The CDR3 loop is CASSAGGLGTEAFF. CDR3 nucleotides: TGTGCCAGCAGTGCCGGGGGTCTAGGGACTGAAGCTTTCTTT.

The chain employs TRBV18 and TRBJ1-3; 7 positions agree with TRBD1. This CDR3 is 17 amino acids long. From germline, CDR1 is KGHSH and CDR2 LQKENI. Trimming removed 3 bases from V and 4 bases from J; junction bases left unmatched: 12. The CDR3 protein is CASSPRTTTGTGNTIYF. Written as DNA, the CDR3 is TGTGCCAGCTCACCTAGAACTACGACAGGGACGGGAAACACCATATATTTT.

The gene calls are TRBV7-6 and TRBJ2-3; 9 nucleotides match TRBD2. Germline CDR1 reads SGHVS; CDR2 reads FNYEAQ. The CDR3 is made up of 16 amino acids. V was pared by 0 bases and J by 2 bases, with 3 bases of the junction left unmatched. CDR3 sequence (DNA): TGTGCCAGCAGCTTAGCTGCTAGCGGGACCACAGATACGCAGTATTTT. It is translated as CASSLAASGTTDTQYF.

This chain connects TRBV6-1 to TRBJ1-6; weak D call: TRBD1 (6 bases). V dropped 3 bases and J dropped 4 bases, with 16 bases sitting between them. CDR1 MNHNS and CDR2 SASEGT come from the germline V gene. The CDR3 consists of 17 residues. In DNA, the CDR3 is TGTGCCAGCAGTGAGGGGGCGACGAAGGGTTATAATTCACCCCTCCACTTT. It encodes CASSEGATKGYNSPLHF.

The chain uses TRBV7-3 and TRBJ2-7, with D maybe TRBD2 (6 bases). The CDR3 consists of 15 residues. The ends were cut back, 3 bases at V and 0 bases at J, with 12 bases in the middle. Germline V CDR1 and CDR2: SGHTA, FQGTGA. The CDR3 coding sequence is TGTGCCAGCAGCTTGCGGGGCGAACCCTCCTACGAGCAGTACTTC. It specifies CASSLRGEPSYEQYF.

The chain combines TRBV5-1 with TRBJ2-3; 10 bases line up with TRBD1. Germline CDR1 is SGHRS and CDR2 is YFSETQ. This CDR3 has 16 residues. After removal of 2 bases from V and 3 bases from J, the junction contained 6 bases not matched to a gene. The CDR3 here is CASSFGQGGRTDTQYF. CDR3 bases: TGCGCCAGCAGCTTTGGACAGGGGGGGCGGACAGATACGCAGTATTTT.

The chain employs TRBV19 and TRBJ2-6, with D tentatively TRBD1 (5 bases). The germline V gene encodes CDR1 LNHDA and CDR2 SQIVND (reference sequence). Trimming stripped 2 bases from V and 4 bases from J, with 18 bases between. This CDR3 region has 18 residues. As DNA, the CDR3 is TGTGCCAGTAGTATACGGCGGCAGGGCGTCGACGGGGCCAACGTCCTGACTTTC. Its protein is CASSIRRQGVDGANVLTF.

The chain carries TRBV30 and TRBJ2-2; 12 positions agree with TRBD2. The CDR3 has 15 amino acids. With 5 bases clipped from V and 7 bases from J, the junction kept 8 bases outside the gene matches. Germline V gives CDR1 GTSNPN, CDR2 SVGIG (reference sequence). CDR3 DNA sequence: TGTGCCTGGCCCCTAGCGGGAGGGCCCGTCGGGGAGCTGTTTTTT. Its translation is CAWPLAGGPVGELFF. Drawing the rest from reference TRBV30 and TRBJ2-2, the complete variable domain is SQTIHQWPATLVQPVGSPLSLECTVEGTSNPNLYWYRQAAGRGLQLLFYSVGIGQISSEVPQNLSASRPQDRQFILSSKKLLLSDSGFYLCAWPLAGGPVGELFFGEGSRLTVL.

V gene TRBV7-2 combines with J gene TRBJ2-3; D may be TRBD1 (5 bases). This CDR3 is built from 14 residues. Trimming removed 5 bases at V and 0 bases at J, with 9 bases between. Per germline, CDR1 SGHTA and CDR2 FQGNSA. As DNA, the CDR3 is TGTGCCAGCAGCGCCGACAGTAGCACAGATACGCAGTATTTT. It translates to CASSADSSTDTQYF. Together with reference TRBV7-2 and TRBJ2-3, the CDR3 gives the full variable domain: GAGVSQSPSNKVTEKGKDVELRCDPISGHTALYWYRQSLGQGLEFLIYFQGNSAPDKSGLPSDRFSAERTGGSVSTLTIQRTQQEDSAVYLCASSADSSTDTQYFGPGTRLTVL.

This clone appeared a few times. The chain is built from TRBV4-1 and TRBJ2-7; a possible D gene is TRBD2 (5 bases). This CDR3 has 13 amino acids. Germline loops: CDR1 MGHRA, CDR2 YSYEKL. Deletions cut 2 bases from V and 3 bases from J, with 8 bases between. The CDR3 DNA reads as TGCGCCAGCAGCCAACACGGACTCTACGAGCAGTACTTC. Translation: CASSQHGLYEQYF.

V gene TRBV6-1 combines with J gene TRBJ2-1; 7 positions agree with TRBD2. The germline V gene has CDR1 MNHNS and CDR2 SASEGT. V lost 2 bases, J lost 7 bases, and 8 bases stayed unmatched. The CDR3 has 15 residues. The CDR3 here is CASSEPGGSRNEQFF. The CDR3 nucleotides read TGTGCCAGCAGTGAACCCGGGGGGTCGAGGAATGAGCAGTTCTTC.

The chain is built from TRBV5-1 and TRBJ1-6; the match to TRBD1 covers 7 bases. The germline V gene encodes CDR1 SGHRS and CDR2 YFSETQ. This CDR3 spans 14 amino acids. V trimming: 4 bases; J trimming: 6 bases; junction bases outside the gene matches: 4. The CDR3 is CASSRDRVNSPLHF. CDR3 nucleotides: TGCGCCAGCAGCCGCGACAGGGTTAATTCACCCCTCCACTTT.

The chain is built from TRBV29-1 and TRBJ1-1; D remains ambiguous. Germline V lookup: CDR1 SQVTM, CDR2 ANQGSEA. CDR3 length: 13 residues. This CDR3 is CTARSELNTEAFF. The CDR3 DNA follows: TGCACCGCGAGGAGCGAACTGAACACTGAAGCTTTCTTT.

The CDR3 here is CASSIGMTGMNSPLHF. The CDR3 coding sequence is TGTGCCAGTAGTATAGGAATGACAGGGATGAATTCACCCCTCCACTTT. This chain joins TRBV19 and TRBJ1-6, with 7 nucleotides matching TRBD1. Germline V gene data show CDR1 as LNHDA and CDR2 as SQIVND (reference sequence). This CDR3 comprises 16 residues. Trimming removed 1 base from V and 7 bases from J; junction bases left unmatched: 7.